Listed below are T cell receptor beta chains from one sample, sequenced in a study of blood T cell repertoires in COVID-19. Assay: immunoSEQ multiplex PCR; the TCRdb copy retains only in-frame clones and omits some. This table holds around 20,000 clones, 87% found once. Sequencing used peripheral blood. The receptors were gathered from a human donor in a cohort sampled during active COVID-19. The donor label of this sample is uncertain. Each CDR3 is given with its conserved first and last residue. The order of the fields is V gene, J gene, CDR3 protein.

TRBV18	TRBJ1-1	CASSPGTGNTEAFF
TRBV3-1/TRBV3-2	TRBJ1-5	CASSYSPNQPQHF
TRBV9	TRBJ1-2	CASSVGGPNYGYTF
TRBV7-9	TRBJ1-2	CASSLEYGGYTF
TRBV28	TRBJ2-2	CASKRTSAAGELFF
TRBV5-1	TRBJ2-7	CASGPRQGLGGEQYF
TRBV7-9	TRBJ2-2	CASIPGTSGNTGELFF
TRBV27	TRBJ1-2	CASSLGSGGGYGYTF
TRBV6-6	TRBJ2-7	CASSYDRGLAQYF
TRBV29-1	TRBJ1-1	CSVAVDSLSEAFF
TRBV24-1	TRBJ2-1	CATRRGQGHEQFF